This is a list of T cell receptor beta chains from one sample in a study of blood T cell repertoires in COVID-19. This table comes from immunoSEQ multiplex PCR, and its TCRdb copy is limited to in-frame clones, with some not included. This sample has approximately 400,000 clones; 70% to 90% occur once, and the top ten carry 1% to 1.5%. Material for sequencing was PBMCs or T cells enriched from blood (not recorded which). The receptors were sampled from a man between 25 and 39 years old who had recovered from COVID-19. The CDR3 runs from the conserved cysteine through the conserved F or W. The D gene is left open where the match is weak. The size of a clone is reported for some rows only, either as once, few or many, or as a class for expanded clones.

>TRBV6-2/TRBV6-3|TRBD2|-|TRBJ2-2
CASSYEGLVAGELFF
TGTGCCAGCAGTTACGAGGGACTAGTCGCCGGGGAGCTGTTTTTT
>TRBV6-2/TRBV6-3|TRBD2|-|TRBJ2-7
CASSHSASGGLSYEQYF
TGTGCCAGCAGTCACTCGGCTAGCGGAGGTCTCTCCTACGAGCAGTACTTC
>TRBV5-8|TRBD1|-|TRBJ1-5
CASSLPTGATNQPQHF
TGTGCCAGCAGCTTACCTACAGGGGCGACTAATCAGCCCCAGCATTTT
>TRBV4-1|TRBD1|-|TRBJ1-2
CASSQVTGQAIANYGYTF
TGCGCCAGCAGCCAAGTTACGGGACAGGCGATAGCTAACTATGGCTACACCTTC
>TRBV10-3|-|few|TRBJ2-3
CAISEGQSTDTQYF
TGTGCCATCAGTGAGGGGCAGAGCACAGATACGCAGTATTTT
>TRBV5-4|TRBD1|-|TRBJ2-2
CASSWGQGDTGELFF
TGTGCCAGCAGCTGGGGACAGGGGGACACCGGGGAGCTGTTTTTT
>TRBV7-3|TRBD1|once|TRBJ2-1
CASSSGQGAYNEQFF
TGTGCCAGCAGCTCAGGACAGGGGGCCTACAATGAGCAGTTCTTC
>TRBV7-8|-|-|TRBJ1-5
CASSLAGGKQPQHF
TGTGCCAGCAGCTTAGCGGGGGGGAAACAGCCCCAGCATTTT
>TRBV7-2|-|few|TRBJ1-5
CASSGGRSNQPQHF
TGTGCCAGCAGCGGAGGACGGAGCAATCAGCCCCAGCATTTT
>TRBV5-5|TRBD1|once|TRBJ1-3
CASSSGTEPYF
TGTGCCAGCAGCTCCGGGACAGAGCCTTATTTT
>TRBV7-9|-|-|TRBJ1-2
CASSLSSGEYGYTF
TGTGCCAGCAGCTTAAGTTCAGGGGAGTATGGCTACACCTTC
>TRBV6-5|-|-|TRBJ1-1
CASTYEAGEAFF
TGTGCCAGCACGTACGAAGCAGGGGAAGCTTTCTTT
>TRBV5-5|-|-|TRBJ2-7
CASSPGVSYEQYF
TGTGCCAGCAGCCCCGGGGTCTCCTACGAGCAGTACTTC
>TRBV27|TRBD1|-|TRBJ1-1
CASSSATGWNTEAFF
TGTGCCAGCAGTTCTGCGACAGGGTGGAACACTGAAGCTTTCTTT
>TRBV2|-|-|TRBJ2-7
CASRGRVYEQYF
TGTGCCAGTCGTGGTCGGGTCTACGAGCAGTACTTC
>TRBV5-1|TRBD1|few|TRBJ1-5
CASSLGTGGWSNQPQHF
TGCGCCAGCAGCTTGGGCACAGGGGGATGGAGCAATCAGCCCCAGCATTTT
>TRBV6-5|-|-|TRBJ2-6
CASSRRGSGANVLTF
TGTGCCAGCAGCCGCCGGGGCTCTGGGGCCAACGTCCTGACTTTC
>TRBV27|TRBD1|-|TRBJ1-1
CASSLQGVVGAEAFF
TGTGCCAGCAGTCTTCAGGGGGTAGTAGGCGCTGAAGCTTTCTTT
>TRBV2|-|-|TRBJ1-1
CASSSPGQNTEAFF
TGTGCCAGCAGTAGCCCGGGACAAAACACTGAAGCTTTCTTT
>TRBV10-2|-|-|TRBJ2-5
CASSASRGTVHGAQETQYF
TGCGCCAGCAGTGCCTCCCGGGGGACCGTACACGGTGCCCAAGAGACCCAGTACTTC
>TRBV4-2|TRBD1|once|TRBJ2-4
CASSLDRVAKNIQYF
TGTGCCAGCAGCCTTGACAGGGTTGCCAAAAACATTCAGTACTTC
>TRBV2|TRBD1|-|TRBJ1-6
CASSPQGNNSPLHF
TGTGCCAGCAGCCCACAGGGGAATAATTCACCCCTCCACTTT
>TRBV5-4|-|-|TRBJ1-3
CASSLSPTGGNTIYF
TGTGCCAGCAGCTTGAGTCCGACGGGTGGAAACACCATATATTTT
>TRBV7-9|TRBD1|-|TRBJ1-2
CASSLGADRAEGYTF
TGTGCCAGCAGCTTAGGGGCCGACAGGGCAGAGGGCTACACCTTC
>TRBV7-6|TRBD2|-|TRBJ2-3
CASSTGGADTQYF
TGTGCCAGCAGCACCGGGGGGGCAGATACGCAGTATTTT
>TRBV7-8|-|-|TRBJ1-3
CASSLTRVGNTIYF
TGTGCCAGCAGCTTAACCAGGGTTGGAAACACCATATATTTT
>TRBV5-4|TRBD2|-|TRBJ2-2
CASSASGTNTGELFF
TGTGCCAGCAGCGCTAGCGGGACGAACACCGGGGAGCTGTTTTTT
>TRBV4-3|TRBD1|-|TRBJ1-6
CASSQGQGRTPLHF
TGCGCCAGCAGCCAAGGACAGGGACGAACACCCCTCCACTTT
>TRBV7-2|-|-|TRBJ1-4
CASSLASGVGEEKLFF
TGTGCCAGCAGCTTAGCCTCCGGGGTTGGTGAGGAAAAACTGTTTTTT
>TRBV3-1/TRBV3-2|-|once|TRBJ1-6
CASSRKSYSGRRSYNSFPLHF
TGTGCCAGCAGCCGGAAGTCTTACAGTGGACGGAGGAGTTACAATTCTTTTCCCCTCCACTTT
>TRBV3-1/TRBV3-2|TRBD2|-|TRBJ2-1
CASSQVAGGPSNEQFF
TGTGCCAGCAGCCAAGTAGCGGGGGGGCCGTCCAATGAGCAGTTCTTC
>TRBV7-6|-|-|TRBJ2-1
CASRPSATDSSYNEQFF
TGTGCCAGCAGGCCTAGTGCGACAGATAGCTCCTACAATGAGCAGTTCTTC
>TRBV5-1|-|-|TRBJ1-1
CASSLVGGLEAFF
TGCGCCAGCAGCTTGGTTGGGGGCCTAGAAGCTTTCTTT
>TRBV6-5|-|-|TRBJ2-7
CASRSGGAHPGQYF
TGTGCCAGCAGATCCGGTGGGGCCCATCCCGGGCAGTACTTC
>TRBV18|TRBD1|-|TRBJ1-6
CASSHSGTGGILYNSPLHF
TGTGCCAGCTCACACTCCGGGACAGGGGGGATACTTTATAATTCACCCCTCCACTTT
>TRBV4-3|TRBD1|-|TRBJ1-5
CASSQSIYRGSNRGGNQPQHF
TGCGCCAGCAGCCAATCTATCTATAGGGGTAGTAACAGGGGCGGCAATCAGCCCCAGCATTTT
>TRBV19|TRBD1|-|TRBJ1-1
CASSRTGDQAFF
TGTGCCAGTAGTAGGACAGGAGATCAAGCTTTCTTT
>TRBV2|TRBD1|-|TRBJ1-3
CASSREPGGLSGNTIYF
TGTGCCAGCAGTCGAGAGCCAGGGGGCCTCTCTGGAAACACCATATATTTT
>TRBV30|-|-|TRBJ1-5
CAWSGEQDQPQHF
TGTGCCTGGAGTGGGGAGCAGGATCAGCCCCAGCATTTT
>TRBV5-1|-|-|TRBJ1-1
CASSPIPGNTEAFF
TGCGCCAGCAGCCCTATCCCAGGAAACACTGAAGCTTTCTTT
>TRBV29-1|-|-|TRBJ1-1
CSVVSGNTEAFF
TGCAGCGTTGTCTCCGGGAACACTGAAGCTTTCTTT
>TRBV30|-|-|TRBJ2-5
CAWSPGIETQYF
TGTGCCTGGAGTCCGGGGATAGAGACCCAGTACTTC
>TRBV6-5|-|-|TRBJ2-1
CASSYGRGNEQFF
TGTGCCAGCAGTTACGGGAGGGGGAATGAGCAGTTCTTC
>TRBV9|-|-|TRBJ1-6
CASSVAGQTSSPLHF
TGTGCCAGCAGCGTAGCTGGACAGACAAGTTCACCCCTCCACTTT
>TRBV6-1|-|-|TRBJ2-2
CASSEGRGQTNTGELFF
TGTGCCAGCAGTGAAGGACGAGGTCAGACGAACACCGGGGAGCTGTTTTTT
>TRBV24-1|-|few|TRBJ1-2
CATSDPPLDYGYTF
TGTGCCACCAGTGATCCCCCACTTGACTATGGCTACACCTTC
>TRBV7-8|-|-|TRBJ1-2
CASSSGQNYGYTF
TGTGCCAGCAGTTCCGGACAAAACTATGGCTACACCTTC
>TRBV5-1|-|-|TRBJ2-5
CASSLNGFQETQYF
TGCGCCAGCAGTCTGAATGGCTTCCAAGAGACCCAGTACTTC
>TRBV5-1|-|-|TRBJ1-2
CASSVDSLSYGYTF
TGCGCCAGCAGCGTGGACTCACTTTCCTATGGCTACACCTTC